This TCR beta chain was retrieved from a study of technical replicates of blood from four donors. Assay used: immunoSEQ multiplex PCR; TCRdb lists only in-frame clones, some missing. The sample has over 55,000 clones; around 87% are singletons. The germline V gene has CDR1 SGHTA and CDR2 FQGNSA. The CDR3 consists of 16 residues. With 8 bases clipped from V and 4 bases from J, the junction kept 13 bases outside the gene matches. The sequence was collected from a human donor in good health. Some clones in this sample may be carry-over from other donors' samples. The gene calls are TRBV7-2 and TRBJ2-2; 7 nucleotides match TRBD2. Sequencing was carried out using PBMCs. CDR3 in amino acids: CASRGSAGVATGELFF. The DNA for the CDR3 is TGTGCCAGCCGGGGATCTGCGGGAGTGGCCACCGGGGAGCTGTTTTTT.